Below are 30 T cell receptor beta chains sequenced from a single sample in a study of tissue T cells after allogeneic stem cell transplantation. Time point specified: mouse harvest day 14 after allogeneic transplant. The graft held 10^6 splenic CD5+ T cells and 10^7 T-cell-depleted bone marrow cells. Data came from immunoSEQ multiplex PCR; TCRdb stores just in-frame clones and leaves some out. The table lists 2,000 to 2,500 clones, around 43% of them singletons, with less than 30% in the top ten. The sample taken for sequencing was gut tissue. All receptors derive from a female BALB/c mouse given C57BL/6 T cells with graft-versus-host disease after an allogeneic hematopoietic cell transplant.

By share, this clone counts as large (0.1 to 1%). Genes and germline are mouse. The CDR3 extends 1 residue past the end of the read, so its final part is completed from the germline J gene. J is TRBJ2-1 and V is TRBV13-3, with TRBD1 identical over 7 bases. The CDR3 sequence is 14 residues long. Germline loops: CDR1 NNHDY, CDR2 SYVADS. V lost 2 bases to trimming and J lost 5 bases; unmatched junction nucleotides: 4. CDR3 DNA (partial): TGTGCCAGCAGTGAACGGACAGGCCATGCTGAGCAGTTC. Translating it yields CASSERTGHAEQF. The complete CDR3 reads CASSERTGHAEQFF.

This clone was found a few times. Gene names refer to mouse genes. The read terminates 1 residue before the CDR3 end, so the remaining end is supplied by the germline J gene. The chain links TRBV3 to TRBJ2-7; the match to TRBD2 covers 9 bases. Germline V CDR1 and CDR2: SNHLY, FYNGKV (reference sequence). The CDR3 length is 15 residues. V lost 3 bases to trimming and J lost 0 bases; unmatched junction nucleotides: 3. The CDR3: CASSLVWGGSYEQYF. Incomplete CDR3 DNA: TGTGCCAGCAGCTTGGTCTGGGGGGGCTCCTATGAACAGTAC.

In this sample, this clone turned up once. The gene symbols are mouse symbols. The CDR3 is cut off 1 residue early in the read; its end comes from the germline J gene. The J gene is TRBJ2-2, the V gene TRBV3, with TRBD1 matching over 9 bases. Per the germline V gene, CDR1 is SNHLY and CDR2 is FYNGKV (reference sequence). The CDR3 is 15 amino acids. V trimming: 5 bases; J trimming: 4 bases; junction bases outside the gene matches: 5. The CDR3 DNA, read in part, is TGTGCCAGCAGCCAGACAGGGGGGATCACCGGGCAGCTCTAC. Protein: CASSQTGGITGQLY. The whole CDR3 protein is CASSQTGGITGQLYF.

Concerning this clone itself: This clone may be a read error of a much larger clone one base away. These gene names are mouse names. The sequence runs out 1 residue before the end of the CDR3; the remainder is reconstructed from the germline J gene. The sample carries other DNA sequences with the same CDR3. The chain joins TRBV26 to TRBJ2-7; TRBD2 matches 10 bases. Germline assignment: CDR1 KGHPV and CDR2 FQNQEV (reference sequence). After removal of 6 bases from V and 7 bases from J, the junction contained 9 bases not matched to a gene. The length of the CDR3 is 14 residues. The sequenced part of the CDR3 DNA is TGTGCCAGCAGCACGGGACTGGGGATCTACGAACAGTAC. Its translation: CASSTGLGIYEQY. The entire CDR3 is CASSTGLGIYEQYF. Combining the CDR3 with reference TRBV26 and TRBJ2-7 gives the whole variable domain NSKVIQTPRYLVKGQGQKAKMRCIPEKGHPVVFWYQQNKNNEFKFLINFQNQEVLQQIDMTEKRFSAECPSNSPCSLEIQSSEAGDSALYLCASSTGLGIYEQYFGPGTRLTVL.

Note on this clone: Genes and germline come from the mouse. The read ends 1 residue before the CDR3 terminus; that terminus is restored from the germline J gene. The chain uses TRBV29 and TRBJ2-2; D might be TRBD1 (5 bases). Trimming left V 9 bases short and J 0 bases short, with 8 bases between. This CDR3 comprises 13 residues. Germline V gene data show CDR1 as MSHET and CDR2 as SYDVDS. The CDR3 here is CARLTANTGQLYF. The CDR3 DNA, read in part, is TGTGCTAGACTGACAGCAAACACCGGGCAGCTCTAC.

The count of this clone is one. Gene and germline names: mouse. The sequence runs out 1 residue before the end of the CDR3; the remainder is reconstructed from the germline J gene. The same CDR3 arises from other DNA sequences in this sample as well. The genes are TRBV13-3 and TRBJ2-7; 8 bases line up with TRBD2. Per the germline V gene, CDR1 is NNHDY and CDR2 is SYVADS. This CDR3 spans 14 amino acids. Trimming removed 7 bases from V and 0 bases from J; junction bases left unmatched: 6. CDR3 region: CASGGGGSSYEQYF. The CDR3 DNA, read in part, is TGTGCCAGCGGTGGGGGGGGCAGCTCCTATGAACAGTAC.

This clone is medium-sized (0.01 to 0.1%) within its sample. Gene names and germline refer to mouse. The read is 1 residue too short to cover the CDR3 end, so that end is filled in from the germline J gene. The chain is built from TRBV26 and TRBJ1-3; 8 bases map to TRBD1. V was clipped by 4 bases and J by 2 bases; unmatched bases: 1. Germline-derived CDR1 and CDR2 are KGHPV and FQNQEV (reference sequence). CDR3 length: 14 amino acids. CDR3 bases read: TGTGCCAGCAGTCGACAGGGGACTGGAAATACGCTCTAT. Encoded protein: CASSRQGTGNTLY. Given in full, the CDR3 is CASSRQGTGNTLYF.

A note on this clone: The gene names given are mouse names. With the read ending 1 residue before the CDR3 end, the germline J gene is used to fill in that end. This rearrangement joins TRBV3 to TRBJ2-7, with D possibly TRBD2 on 7 matching bases. Between the trimmed V and J ends, which lost 11 bases and 0 bases, there was a span of 14 bases. From germline, CDR1 is SNHLY and CDR2 FYNGKV (reference sequence). This CDR3 has 13 amino acids. The covered CDR3 bases are TGTGCCCCGGGGGGCAGGGTCTCCTATGAACAGTAC. Translating it yields CAPGGRVSYEQY. The full CDR3 protein reads CAPGGRVSYEQYF.

This clone is large (0.1 to 1%) by share. Gene labels here are mouse ones. The read is 1 residue too short to cover the CDR3 end, so that end is filled in from the germline J gene. The V gene is TRBV19, the J gene TRBJ2-1, with D unresolved. Trimming stripped 8 bases from V and 0 bases from J, with 6 bases between. CDR3 length: 12 residues. Per germline, CDR1 FNHDT and CDR2 SITEND (reference sequence). The part of the CDR3 DNA that was read is TGTGCCAGGACTTATAACTATGCTGAGCAGTTC. Its translation is CARTYNYAEQF. The CDR3 reads in full as CARTYNYAEQFF.

This clone was seen a handful of times. The germline and genes are mouse ones. The CDR3 goes on 1 residue after the read ends, and that part is filled in from the germline J gene. The V call is TRBV13-1, the J call TRBJ2-7, with 7 bases identical to TRBD2. Germline CDR1 NSHNY, CDR2 SYGAGN. The junction had 3 bases not matched to a gene; V was cut back by 6 bases and J by 6 bases. CDR3 length: 11 amino acids. This chain's CDR3 is CASTLGVEQYF. The sequenced part of the CDR3 DNA is TGTGCCAGCACCCTGGGGGTTGAACAGTAC.

This clone was seen a few times. Gene names are the mouse ones. The read halts 1 residue ahead of the CDR3 end, with the missing end drawn from the germline J gene. The chain employs TRBV16 and TRBJ2-1; no firm D call. This CDR3 has 12 amino acids. V lost 4 bases to trimming and J lost 1 base, with 2 bases between them. The V gene's germline CDR1 is SGHSA and CDR2 FRNQAP. The sequenced part of the CDR3 DNA is TGTGCAAGCAGCTACAACTATGCTGAGCAGTTC. This encodes CASSYNYAEQF. The CDR3 in its entirety is CASSYNYAEQFF.

About this clone itself: The germline and genes are mouse ones. The read gets to within 1 residue of the CDR3 end, and the germline J gene fills in the rest. The chain joins TRBV12-1 to TRBJ1-3; no reliable D call. CDR3 length: 14 residues. Trimming cost V 1 base and J 0 bases, with 6 bases left between them. The germline V gene encodes CDR1 SGHSN and CDR2 HYEKVE. The CDR3 protein is CASSLRNSGNTLYF. The CDR3 bases that were read are TGTGCCAGCTCTCTACGGAATTCTGGAAATACGCTCTAT.

Notes on this clone: Gene names are the mouse ones. The sequence runs out 1 residue before the end of the CDR3; the remainder is reconstructed from the germline J gene. The chain links TRBV5 to TRBJ1-4; D is possibly TRBD1 (6 bases). Germline CDR1 LGHNA, CDR2 YNLKQL (reference sequence). The CDR3 totals 15 residues. Trimming took 3 bases from V and 0 from J, leaving 8 bases between them. The part of the CDR3 DNA that was read is TGTGCCAGCAGCCAGGGACAAATTTCCAACGAAAGATTATTT. Protein sequence: CASSQGQISNERLF. The full CDR3 sequence reads CASSQGQISNERLFF.

In its sample, this clone ranks as medium-sized (0.01 to 0.1%). Gene names and germline refer to mouse. The sequence runs out 1 residue before the end of the CDR3; the remainder is reconstructed from the germline J gene. The chain links TRBV26 to TRBJ2-4; D unclear. The CDR3 spans 12 residues. Germline CDR1 is KGHPV and CDR2 is FQNQEV (reference sequence). V lost 7 bases to trimming and J lost 0 bases, with 5 bases between them. The CDR3 region is CASTDSQNTLYF. Incomplete CDR3 DNA: TGTGCCAGCACCGACAGTCAAAACACCTTGTAC.

Only one count was recorded for this clone. Genes and germline are mouse. With the read ending 1 residue before the CDR3 end, the germline J gene is used to fill in that end. The chain recombines TRBV13-2 with TRBJ1-6; D not certain. TRBJ1-6 is an ORF for which the function is uncertain. Trimming cost V 1 base and J 3 bases, with 5 bases left between them. CDR1 NNHNN and CDR2 SYGAGS come from the germline V gene (reference sequence). The CDR3 has 14 residues. The CDR3 DNA, read in part, is TGTGCCAGCGGTGATACAGTCTATAATTCGCCCCTCTAC. Translation: CASGDTVYNSPLY. The full CDR3 sequence reads CASGDTVYNSPLYF.

Concerning this clone itself: The listed genes are named as in mouse. The read halts 1 residue ahead of the CDR3 end, with the missing end drawn from the germline J gene. The chain recombines TRBV5 with TRBJ1-1, with 7 nucleotides matching TRBD1. The CDR3 has 15 residues. J was trimmed by 0 bases and V by 4 bases; bases with no gene match: 5. Per germline, CDR1 LGHNA and CDR2 YNLKQL (reference sequence). This CDR3 reads CASSRPGTANTEVFF. The CDR3 bases that were read are TGTGCCAGCAGCCGCCCCGGGACAGCAAACACAGAAGTCTTC.

As concerns this clone: Any gene name here is a mouse gene name. The CDR3 end is not reached by the read, which stops 1 residue before it; the germline J gene fills it in. The V gene is TRBV26, the J gene TRBJ1-4; D not resolved. CDR1 and CDR2 (germline): KGHPV, FQNQEV (reference sequence). The CDR3 has 12 amino acids. The germline V and J ends were trimmed by 4 bases and 2 bases, with 2 bases remaining between them. The covered CDR3 bases are TGTGCCAGCAGTCGGTCCAACGAAAGATTATTT. Protein product: CASSRSNERLF. The entire CDR3 reads CASSRSNERLFF.

This clone has only one observation. Germline and genes: mouse. The sequenced CDR3 bases are TGTGCCAGCAGTCAGGGACACCAAGACACCCAGTAC. It codes for CASSQGHQDTQY. The entire CDR3 protein is CASSQGHQDTQYF. This chain uses TRBV26 with TRBJ2-5; D could derive from TRBD1 or TRBD2 (5 bases each). The read gets to within 1 residue of the CDR3 end, and the germline J gene fills in the rest. Per germline, CDR1 KGHPV and CDR2 FQNQEV (reference sequence). CDR3 length: 13 residues. V was clipped by 4 bases and J by 1 base, with 6 bases between them. Full variable domain (rest looked up from reference TRBV26 and TRBJ2-5): NSKVIQTPRYLVKGQGQKAKMRCIPEKGHPVVFWYQQNKNNEFKFLINFQNQEVLQQIDMTEKRFSAECPSNSPCSLEIQSSEAGDSALYLCASSQGHQDTQYFGPGTRLLVL.

With respect to this clone: Gene labels here are mouse ones. The read ends 1 residue shy of where the CDR3 ends; the end is completed using the germline J gene. The V gene is TRBV26, the J gene TRBJ1-6; D ambiguous. TRBJ1-6 is sorted into the ORF group, with uncertain function. V dropped 2 bases and J dropped 5 bases, with 4 bases sitting between them. Germline-derived CDR1 and CDR2 are KGHPV and FQNQEV (reference sequence). The CDR3 is 13 residues long. The CDR3 DNA, read in part, is TGTGCCAGCAGTCTGCATCATAATTCGCCCCTCTAC. Encoded protein: CASSLHHNSPLY. The CDR3, in full, reads CASSLHHNSPLYF.

This clone was picked up a small number of times. The gene names given are mouse names. CDR3 DNA, as far as it was read: TGTGCCAGCAGTCGACCCGATTCTGGAAATACGCTCTAT. Protein product: CASSRPDSGNTLY. The whole CDR3 sequence is CASSRPDSGNTLYF. The chain employs TRBV26 and TRBJ1-3, with D hard to call. The read ends 1 residue shy of where the CDR3 ends; the end is completed using the germline J gene. Germline CDR1 is KGHPV and CDR2 is FQNQEV (reference sequence). The CDR3 spans 14 residues. V shed 4 bases and J shed 0 bases, with 7 bases lying between them. Variable domain in full (rest from reference TRBV26 and TRBJ1-3): NSKVIQTPRYLVKGQGQKAKMRCIPEKGHPVVFWYQQNKNNEFKFLINFQNQEVLQQIDMTEKRFSAECPSNSPCSLEIQSSEAGDSALYLCASSRPDSGNTLYFGEGSRLIVV.

About this clone: Gene names denote mouse genes. The read terminates 1 residue ahead of where the CDR3 ends, so the germline J gene completes it. J is TRBJ2-7 and V is TRBV26; a weak D match, TRBD2 (6 bases). Germline V gene lookup returns CDR1 KGHPV and CDR2 FQNQEV (reference sequence). V was cut by 1 base and J by 4 bases, with 8 bases left in between. The CDR3 has 13 residues. CDR3 sequence: CASSLYGGYEQYF. Partial CDR3 DNA: TGTGCCAGCAGTCTGTATGGGGGTTATGAACAGTAC.

Only a few counts were recorded for this clone. The genes are named according to mouse. The read ends 1 residue before the CDR3 terminus; that terminus is restored from the germline J gene. This chain links TRBV23 with TRBJ1-4. The germline V gene has CDR1 KGHTA and CDR2 FQNQQP. The CDR3 loop spans 15 amino acids. This chain's CDR3 is CSSSQSRGSNERLFF. Partial CDR3 DNA: TGCTCCAGCAGTCAATCGCGGGGTTCCAACGAAAGATTATTT.

This clone counts as large. Each gene name is a mouse one. The CDR3 end lies 1 residue beyond the end of the read and is filled in from the germline J gene. The V call is TRBV19, the J call TRBJ2-1, with a tentative D call TRBD1 (6 bases). CDR3 length: 14 residues. Germline V gene sequence: CDR1 FNHDT, CDR2 SITEND (reference sequence). Between the trimmed V and J ends, which lost 4 bases and 1 base, there was a span of 9 bases. CDR3 DNA, as far as it was read: TGTGCCAGCAGTCCCGGGACAAACTATGCTGAGCAGTTC. Translating gives CASSPGTNYAEQF. The complete CDR3 sequence is CASSPGTNYAEQFF.

This clone came up a few times. Gene names and germline refer to mouse. The read stops 1 residue short of the end of the CDR3; the missing end is completed from the germline J gene. J is TRBJ1-6 and V is TRBV1; no clear D. Being an ORF, TRBJ1-6 has a function that is uncertain. CDR3 size: 14 residues. The germline V and J ends were trimmed by 3 bases and 0 bases, with 3 bases remaining between them. Germline V gene sequence: CDR1 NSQYPW, CDR2 LRSPGD (reference sequence). The DNA read from the CDR3 is TGCACCTGCAGTGCCATTTCCTATAATTCGCCCCTCTAC. Its translation: CTCSAISYNSPLY. The full-length CDR3 reads as CTCSAISYNSPLYF.

About this clone itself: Gene names denote mouse genes. The read ends 1 residue before the CDR3 terminus; that terminus is restored from the germline J gene. This chain joins TRBV20 and TRBJ1-1; weak D call: TRBD1 (6 bases). The germline CDR1 and CDR2 sequences are GFQATS and STVNSAI. The CDR3 length is 14 residues. V was shortened by 5 bases and J by 0 bases, with 13 bases between the two germline ends. The sequenced part of the CDR3 DNA is TGTGGTGCTTCCCAGGGGCCTTCAAACACAGAAGTCTTC. It codes for CGASQGPSNTEVF. In full, the CDR3 is CGASQGPSNTEVFF.

This clone appeared a few times. Gene and germline names: mouse. Read sequence stops 1 residue before the CDR3 end, and the germline J gene provides the missing end. This chain links TRBV3 with TRBJ1-4, with D hard to call. V was clipped by 3 bases and J by 5 bases, with 7 bases between them. CDR1 and CDR2 from the germline V gene are SNHLY and FYNGKV (reference sequence). The length of the CDR3 is 13 residues. Incomplete CDR3 DNA: TGTGCCAGCAGCTTTTTGGGGAACGAAAGATTATTT. Protein product: CASSFLGNERLF. The full CDR3 sequence reads CASSFLGNERLFF. Complete variable domain (other parts from reference TRBV3 and TRBJ1-4): GPKVLQIPSHQIIDMGQMVTLNCDPVSNHLYFYWYKQILGQQMEFLVNFYNGKVMEKSKLFKDQFSVERPDGSYFTLKIQPTALEDSAVYFCASSFLGNERLFFGHGTKLSVL.

This clone appeared a few times. Gene names refer to mouse genes. The CDR3 goes on 1 residue after the read ends, and that part is filled in from the germline J gene. The chain employs TRBV14 and TRBJ2-7; 14 bases are shared with TRBD2. Trimming cost V 4 bases and J 2 bases; bases outside gene matches: 11. Germline V gene lookup returns CDR1 SGHDT and CDR2 FRDEAV. The CDR3 is made up of 18 amino acids. CDR3: CASSPSGTGGARTYEQYF. The covered CDR3 bases are TGTGCCAGCAGTCCCTCCGGGACTGGGGGGGCAAGGACCTATGAACAGTAC.

Turning to this clone: The gene names given are mouse names. The missing CDR3 end, 1 residue past where the read stops, is filled in from the germline J gene. The chain combines TRBV2 with TRBJ1-1; D ambiguous. The length of the CDR3 is 14 residues. CDR1 and CDR2 from the germline V gene are LGHNA and YSYQKL. Trimming shortened V by 3 bases and J by 1 base, and 9 bases separated the two germline ends. This CDR3 is CASSQTRENTEVFF. The part of the CDR3 DNA that was read is TGTGCCAGCAGCCAGACTCGAGAAAACACAGAAGTCTTC. Full variable domain (remainder filled in from reference TRBV2 and TRBJ1-1): DPKIIQKPKYLVAVTGSEKILICEQYLGHNAMYWYRQSAKKPLEFMFSYSYQKLMDNQTASSRFQPQSSKKNHLDLQITALKPDDSATYFCASSQTRENTEVFFGKGTRLTVV.

This clone is large in the sample. Any gene name here is a mouse gene name. The read comes to an end 1 residue before the CDR3 does, leaving the germline J gene to fill in the end. V and J are TRBV13-3 and TRBJ2-7; D is possibly TRBD1 (5 bases). The length of the CDR3 is 11 residues. Germline loops: CDR1 NNHDY, CDR2 SYVADS. V shed 3 bases and J shed 6 bases, with 7 bases lying between them. The CDR3 spells CASSGRAEQYF. CDR3 DNA, as far as it was read: TGTGCCAGCAGTGGCAGGGCTGAACAGTAC.

Worth noting for this clone: Genes and germline are mouse. The CDR3 extends 1 residue past the end of the read, so its final part is completed from the germline J gene. The J gene is TRBJ1-5, the V gene TRBV12-1; the D gene is possibly TRBD1 (5 bases). Germline V CDR1 and CDR2: SGHSN, HYEKVE. The germline V and J ends were trimmed by 0 bases and 2 bases, with 7 bases remaining between them. CDR3 length: 14 residues. The CDR3 DNA, read in part, is TGTGCCAGCTCTCTCGGAGGGGACAACCAGGCTCCGCTT. Its protein is CASSLGGDNQAPL. The whole CDR3 sequence is CASSLGGDNQAPLF.